This T cell receptor (beta chain) was captured in a study of cytomegalovirus exposure and HLA in healthy donors. Broader study findings: TCR beta sequences numbering under 20,000 were associated with HLA alleles at 0.05 false discovery rate in a later analysis. Associated with cytomegalovirus, according to the listing, were some 180 TCR beta chains.

The PCR employed 60 Vbeta primers together with 13 Jbeta primers. Profiled with immunoSEQ multiplex PCR; TCRdb holds only in-frame clones, not every one. The sample contains 190,000 or so clones, 75% to 90% of which appear only once. Turning to this clone: The antigen is undetermined.

CDR3 size: 14 residues. Germline trimming cut 1 base from V and 8 bases from J; bases unmatched to any gene: 7. Germline CDR1 and CDR2: SEHNR and FQNEAQ (reference sequence). These donors, healthy bone marrow donors, were studied. Nominally healthy donors were sampled, though unrecorded immune exposures were likely. The clonotype was recovered from a boy aged 5-17 years in good health and CMV-seronegative. This chain joins TRBV7-9 and TRBJ1-2, with 7 bases fitting TRBD1. Source material: PBMCs. The CDR3 DNA is TGTGCCAGCAGCTTAGAAAGGTCAGGGGGAGGCTACACCTTC. Amino acids: CASSLERSGGGYTF.